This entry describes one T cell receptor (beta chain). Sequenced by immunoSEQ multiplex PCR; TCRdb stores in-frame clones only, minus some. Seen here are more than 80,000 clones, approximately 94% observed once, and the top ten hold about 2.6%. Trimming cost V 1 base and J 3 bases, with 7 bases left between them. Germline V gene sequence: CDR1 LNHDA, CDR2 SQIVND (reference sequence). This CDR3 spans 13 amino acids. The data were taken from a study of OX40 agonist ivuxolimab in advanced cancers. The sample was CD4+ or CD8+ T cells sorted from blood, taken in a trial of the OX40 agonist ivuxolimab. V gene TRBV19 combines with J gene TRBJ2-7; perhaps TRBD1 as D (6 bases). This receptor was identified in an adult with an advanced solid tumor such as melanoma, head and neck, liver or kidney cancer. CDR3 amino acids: CASSIVQGYEQYF. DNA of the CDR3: TGTGCCAGTAGTATAGTACAGGGCTACGAGCAGTACTTC.